One and the same sample provided the 6 T cell receptor beta chains below, sequenced in a study of cytotoxic CD8 clonotypes in ibrutinib-treated CLL. Generated by immunoSEQ multiplex PCR, the TCRdb table keeps only in-frame clones and is missing some. The sample records about 200,000 clones, 60% to 80% being singletons. The sample in question was PBMCs, obtained after 12 months of ibrutinib treatment. The receptors derive from a human donor with chronic lymphocytic leukemia.

The chain links TRBV10-1 to TRBJ1-6; D unresolved. Trimming stripped 3 bases from V and 7 bases from J, with 7 bases between. This CDR3 spans 13 amino acids. CDR1 and CDR2 from the germline V gene are WNHNN and SYGVQD (reference sequence). This CDR3 reads CASSDRLNSPLHF. The CDR3 coding sequence is TGCGCCAGCAGTGACAGATTAAATTCACCCCTCCACTTT.

The chain combines TRBV6-1 with TRBJ2-7; 9 bases are shared with TRBD1. The length of the CDR3 is 14 residues. Losses at the gene ends were 1 base for V and 10 bases for J; bases not matched to a gene: 8. Germline loops: CDR1 MNHNS, CDR2 SASEGT. The CDR3 DNA follows: TGTGCCAGCAGTGAAGTCTTCGCGACAGGGGGACAGTACTTC. It encodes CASSEVFATGGQYF.

The rearrangement uses TRBV19 and TRBJ1-4; maybe TRBD1 (6 bases). V was cut by 8 bases and J by 4 bases, with 11 bases left in between. This CDR3 is built from 13 residues. Germline CDR1 and CDR2: LNHDA and SQIVND (reference sequence). Here the CDR3 reads CASLGQLNEKLFF. Written as DNA, the CDR3 is TGTGCCAGTTTGGGACAACTTAATGAAAAACTGTTTTTT. Full variable domain (rest looked up from reference TRBV19 and TRBJ1-4): DGGITQSPKYLFRKEGQNVTLSCEQNLNHDAMYWYRQDPGQGLRLIYYSQIVNDFQKGDIAEGYSVSREKKESFPLTVTSAQKNPTAFYLCASLGQLNEKLFFGSGTQLSVL.

This clone turned up a few times. The rearrangement links TRBV30 to TRBJ1-4; TRBD1 agrees at 9 bases. The CDR3 spans 12 residues. Trimming at V came to 8 bases and at J to 3 bases, leaving 1 base not matched to a gene. CDR1 is GTSNPN and CDR2 is SVGIG in the germline V gene (reference sequence). In nucleotides, the CDR3 is TGTGCCGGGGACAGGGCTAATGAAAAACTGTTTTTT. Amino acids: CAGDRANEKLFF.

Only a few counts were recorded for this clone. The chain has TRBV6-6 and TRBJ2-7, with 8 bases fitting TRBD1. CDR1 MNHNY and CDR2 SVGAGI come from the germline V gene (reference sequence). The CDR3 contains 12 residues. Losses at the gene ends were 8 bases for V and 5 bases for J; bases not matched to a gene: 5. CDR3 in DNA: TGTGCCAGCCGGACAGGGAATGACGAGCAGTACTTC. Translation gives CASRTGNDEQYF.

V gene TRBV27 combines with J gene TRBJ2-5, with D uncertain. Trimming stripped 3 bases from V and 4 bases from J, with 12 bases between. Germline-derived CDR1 and CDR2 are MNHEY and SMNVEV (reference sequence). The CDR3 is 14 residues long. CDR3 sequence: CASSLGFSPETQYF. Written as DNA, the CDR3 is TGTGCCAGCAGTTTGGGCTTCAGTCCAGAGACCCAGTACTTC.